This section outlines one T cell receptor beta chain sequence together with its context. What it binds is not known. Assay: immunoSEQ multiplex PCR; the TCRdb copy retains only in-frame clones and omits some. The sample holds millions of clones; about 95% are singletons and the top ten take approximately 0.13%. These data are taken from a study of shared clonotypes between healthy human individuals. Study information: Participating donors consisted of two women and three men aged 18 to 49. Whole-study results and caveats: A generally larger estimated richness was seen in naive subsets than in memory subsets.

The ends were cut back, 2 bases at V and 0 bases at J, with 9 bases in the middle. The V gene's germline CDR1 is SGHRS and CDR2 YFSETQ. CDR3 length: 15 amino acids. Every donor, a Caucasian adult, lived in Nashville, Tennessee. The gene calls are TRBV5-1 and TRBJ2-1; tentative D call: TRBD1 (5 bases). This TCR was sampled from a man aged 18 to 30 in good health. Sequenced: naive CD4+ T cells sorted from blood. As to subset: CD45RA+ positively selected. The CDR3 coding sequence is TGCGCCAGCAGCTTACAGGCTCCCTCCTACAATGAGCAGTTCTTC. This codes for CASSLQAPSYNEQFF.